Each of the 22 T cell receptor beta chains below was sequenced from the same sample in a study of identical twins. TCRdb re-derived calls from the 5' RACE reads in MiXCR, one entry per CDR3 protein. Of around 240,000 distinct CDR3 sequences in the sample, about 7% were seen once. These same records also appear under a second study, on yellow fever vaccine responses in identical twins.

What was sequenced was memory (CD45RO+) T cells sorted from blood. The receptors were gathered from a woman between 18 and 29 years old in good health.

V and J are TRBV20-1 and TRBJ1-1; D might be TRBD1 (6 bases). Germline V lookup: CDR1 DFQATT, CDR2 SNEGSKA (reference sequence). The CDR3 totals 11 residues. CDR3 amino acids: CRGQKNTEAFF. CDR3 DNA sequence: TGCAGAGGACAGAAAAACACTGAAGCTTTCTTT.

This clonotype showed up just a few times. J is TRBJ1-5 and V is TRBV6-2 or TRBV6-3; D might be TRBD1 (6 bases). The CDR3 covers 14 residues. Germline values: CDR1 MNHEY, CDR2 SVGEGT. Trimming took 6 bases from V and 7 from J, leaving 16 bases between them. The DNA of the CDR3 is TGTGCCAGCAGCGACAGGAACCAAGAACAGCCCCAGCATTTT. Amino acid sequence: CASSDRNQEQPQHF.

This chain joins TRBV6-1 and TRBJ2-2; the D is unclear. Between the trimmed V and J ends, which lost 4 bases and 2 bases, there was a span of 8 bases. Germline V gene sequence: CDR1 MNHNS, CDR2 SASEGT. CDR3 length equals 14 residues. CDR3 protein: CASSVWGNTGELFF. The CDR3 bases are TGTGCCAGCAGTGTTTGGGGAAACACCGGGGAGCTGTTTTTT.

The sample holds many counts of this clonotype. The chain carries TRBV20-1 and TRBJ2-7; TRBD2 might be the D (5 bases). The V gene lost 2 bases and the J gene lost 10 bases, with 15 bases spanning the gap. This CDR3 has 12 amino acids. Looked up from germline, CDR1 is DFQATT and CDR2 is SNEGSKA (reference sequence). The CDR3 bases are TGCAGTGCTAGAACCCAGGACTTCACTCAGTACTTC. Its translation: CSARTQDFTQYF.

There are a few counts of this clonotype. The rearrangement uses TRBV7-2 and TRBJ2-5; 9 bases are a match to TRBD2. Per the germline V gene, CDR1 is SGHTA and CDR2 is FQGNSA. This CDR3 region has 16 residues. V was pared by 5 bases and J by 4 bases, with 11 bases of the junction left unmatched. The DNA of the CDR3 is TGTGCCAGCAGCCCCCCGAGGGCGGGAGGGACAGAGACCCAGTACTTC. It is translated as CASSPPRAGGTETQYF.

This clonotype occurred many times. The J gene is TRBJ2-2, the V gene TRBV3-1, with a possible D match to TRBD2 (5 bases). Per germline, CDR1 LGHDT and CDR2 YNNKEL (reference sequence). This CDR3 is 15 amino acids long. V was cut by 2 bases and J by 7 bases, with 14 bases left in between. CDR3: CASSQWSSSGGELFF. CDR3 sequence (DNA): TGTGCCAGCAGCCAATGGTCTAGCTCCGGCGGGGAGCTGTTTTTT.

This clonotype was counted many times. The chain uses TRBV20-1 and TRBJ1-2; 7 bases match TRBD1. The CDR3 has 14 residues. The germline gives CDR1 DFQATT, CDR2 SNEGSKA (reference sequence). The ends lost 5 bases at V and 2 bases at J; junction bases unmatched: 8. Here the CDR3 reads CSARRDSLNYGYTF. In nucleotides, the CDR3 is TGCAGTGCTCGTAGGGACAGCCTAAACTATGGCTACACCTTC.

The chain carries TRBV20-1 and TRBJ2-1, with 11 nucleotides matching TRBD1. Germline loops: CDR1 DFQATT, CDR2 SNEGSKA (reference sequence). V shed 3 bases, J shed 7 bases, and the junction held 11 bases outside the gene matches. CDR3 length: 16 residues. CDR3 bases: TGCAGTGCTAGTGGTACCGGGACAGGGGGACTTAATGAGCAGTTCTTC. Protein product: CSASGTGTGGLNEQFF.

The sample holds a few counts of this clonotype. The rearrangement links TRBV6-1 to TRBJ2-3; TRBD2 aligns across 8 bases. Trimming removed 6 bases from V and 4 bases from J; junction bases left unmatched: 9. CDR3 size: 15 residues. Germline V gene sequence: CDR1 MNHNS, CDR2 SASEGT. CDR3 protein: CASSQGLGVADTQYF. As DNA, the CDR3 is TGTGCCAGCAGCCAGGGACTAGGTGTCGCAGATACGCAGTATTTT.

This clonotype was seen only a few times. The chain links TRBV9 to TRBJ2-1, with 10 bases lining up with TRBD2. Germline loops: CDR1 SGDLS, CDR2 YYNGEE. Trimming took 3 bases from V and 6 from J; bases not matched to a gene: 9. The CDR3 runs to 16 residues. For the CDR3, the DNA is TGTGCCAGCAGCGCCCGAGTCGGGACTAGCGTCAATGAGCAGTTCTTC. Translated, it gives CASSARVGTSVNEQFF.

The table lists this clonotype with many counts. The chain recombines TRBV12-3 or TRBV12-4 with TRBJ1-1; no definite D call. V dropped 2 bases and J dropped 0 bases, with 13 bases sitting between them. This CDR3 has 16 amino acids. In DNA form, the CDR3 reads TGTGCCAGCAGTTTACATGTGGGAAACATGAACACTGAAGCTTTCTTT. This gives the protein CASSLHVGNMNTEAFF.

The chain employs TRBV15 and TRBJ2-5, with D perhaps matching TRBD2 (5 bases). Trimming cost V 1 base and J 5 bases, with 11 bases left between them. This CDR3 contains 14 residues. Germline V gene lookup returns CDR1 LNHNV and CDR2 YYDKDF (reference sequence). CDR3 in amino acids: CATSRGGQEETQYF. The CDR3 DNA reads TGTGCCACCAGCAGAGGAGGGCAGGAGGAGACCCAGTACTTC.

This clonotype was seen many times. V gene TRBV20-1 combines with J gene TRBJ2-1; 8 positions match TRBD2. V lost 2 bases, J lost 0 bases, and 12 bases stayed unmatched. Germline V gene sequence: CDR1 DFQATT, CDR2 SNEGSKA (reference sequence). The CDR3 covers 18 residues. In nucleotides, the CDR3 is TGCAGTGCTAGAAGTACTGAAAGCGGGAGCAGCTCCTACAATGAGCAGTTCTTC. Translating it yields CSARSTESGSSSYNEQFF.

This clonotype was recorded many times. This chain links TRBV7-6 with TRBJ1-1; D gene uncertain. The CDR3 totals 14 residues. Germline assignment: CDR1 SGHVS and CDR2 FNYEAQ. V was cut by 5 bases and J by 2 bases, with 12 bases left in between. The CDR3 DNA reads as TGTGCCAGCAGCCCGATTACAGTAAACACTGAAGCTTTCTTT. This codes for CASSPITVNTEAFF.

This chain uses TRBV7-9 with TRBJ2-7; TRBD1 might be the D (6 bases). Trimming left V 5 bases short and J 2 bases short, with 10 bases between. The CDR3 spans 13 residues. The germline gives CDR1 SEHNR, CDR2 FQNEAQ (reference sequence). The chain's CDR3 is CASSKAGAYEQYF. The CDR3 region has the DNA TGTGCCAGCAGCAAAGCAGGGGCCTACGAGCAGTACTTC.

This clonotype showed up just a few times. The chain joins TRBV3-1 to TRBJ2-2; D is unresolved. Germline V gene data show CDR1 as LGHDT and CDR2 as YNNKEL (reference sequence). The V and J ends lost 2 bases and 2 bases respectively, with 3 bases between them. This CDR3 region has 13 residues. CDR3 protein: CASSQHNTGELFF. CDR3 nucleotides: TGTGCCAGCAGCCAACACAACACCGGGGAGCTGTTTTTT.

This clonotype was recorded at least ten times. The rearrangement uses TRBV27 and TRBJ2-7; 10 bases agree with TRBD1. The CDR3 has 15 residues. V shed 4 bases, J shed 4 bases, and the junction held 7 bases outside the gene matches. Germline V CDR1 and CDR2: MNHEY, SMNVEV (reference sequence). CDR3 in DNA: TGTGCCAGCAGTTGGATCCGGACAGGGGGGTACGAGCAGTACTTC. As protein: CASSWIRTGGYEQYF.

With respect to this clonotype: Given a much more abundant clone one base away, this may be a read error. V is TRBV29-1 and J is TRBJ2-1; no clear D. Germline values: CDR1 SQVTM, CDR2 ANQGSEA. This CDR3 has 13 residues. Trimming pared 3 bases from V and 0 bases from J, leaving 6 bases between. Here the CDR3 DNA reads TGCAGCGTTGACAAGTCCTCCTACAATGAGCAGTTCTTC. Translated: CSVDKSSYNEQFF.

This clonotype has a count of ten or more. This sequence joins TRBV12-3 or TRBV12-4 and TRBJ1-5; D unresolved. The V and J ends lost 1 base and 5 bases respectively, with 6 bases between them. This CDR3 region has 13 residues. CDR3: CASSLGNYQPQHF. CDR3 nucleotide sequence: TGTGCCAGCAGTTTAGGAAATTATCAGCCCCAGCATTTT.

Ten or more counts support this clonotype. This rearrangement joins TRBV14 to TRBJ2-3, with D possibly being TRBD1 (5 bases). V lost 4 bases to trimming and J lost 0 bases, with 11 bases between them. This CDR3 has 15 amino acids. CDR1 and CDR2 (germline): SGHDN, FVKESK. CDR3 region: CASSRWGGSTDTQYF. CDR3 bases: TGTGCCAGCAGCCGATGGGGCGGTAGCACAGATACGCAGTATTTT. Full variable domain (missing parts from reference TRBV14 and TRBJ2-3): EAGVTQFPSHSVIEKGQTVTLRCDPISGHDNLYWYRRVMGKEIKFLLHFVKESKQDESGMPNNRFLAERTGGTYSTLKVQPAELEDSGVYFCASSRWGGSTDTQYFGPGTRLTVL.

This clonotype has at least ten counts. This sequence joins TRBV3-1 and TRBJ2-1; D remains ambiguous. The V end was cut by 2 bases, the J end by 7 bases, with 3 bases between. The CDR3 is made up of 11 amino acids. CDR1 LGHDT and CDR2 YNNKEL come from the germline V gene (reference sequence). Written as DNA, the CDR3 is TGTGCCAGCAGCCAATTAAATGAGCAGTTCTTC. Residues: CASSQLNEQFF.

The table lists this clonotype with many counts. The rearrangement joins TRBV7-9 to TRBJ2-3; D is undetermined. The CDR3 length is 11 residues. Deletions cut 2 bases from V and 4 bases from J, with 1 base between. The germline CDR1 and CDR2 sequences are SEHNR and FQNEAQ (reference sequence). The CDR3 spells CASSLPDTQYF. CDR3 DNA sequence: TGTGCCAGCAGCTTACCAGATACGCAGTATTTT.